A selection of T cell receptor beta chains follows, all from one sample in a study of blood T cell repertoires in COVID-19. TCRdb's copy holds only in-frame clones and misses some; the assay was immunoSEQ multiplex PCR. The sample lists about 120,000 clones; more than 85% were seen once. The material sequenced was peripheral blood. These TCRs come from a human donor with acute or convalescent COVID-19. The donor label of this sample is uncertain. The conserved cysteine and the conserved F or W are not part of the CDR3 here. Where a row states a size, it is once, few, many or the class of an expanded clone; other rows omit it.

cdr3_length v_call clone_size cdr3_aa
11 TRBV29-1 NA SVVTVAGNTIY
14 TRBV2 once ASSVSGQGYTGELF
14 TRBV3-1/TRBV3-2 few ASSQHATGLTYEQY
13 TRBV4-3 NA ASSRTTGSNQPQH
14 TRBV13 NA ASSLRGARSYNEQF
11 TRBV28 NA ASSLPQDFGYT
12 TRBV7-9 NA ASSLDQGLYEQY
16 TRBV5-4 NA ASSRGLAGGFNTGELF
13 TRBV29-1 NA SVYRPEGAWTEAF
12 TRBV6-1 few ASSDRQGYSPLH
14 TRBV18 NA ASSPTGQGFNQPQH
11 TRBV28 NA ASRLASNYGYT
12 TRBV10-3 NA AIRSSSSGNTIY
11 TRBV5-6 once ASSPDRNYGYT
11 TRBV5-6 few ASSSLANTEAF
13 TRBV7-2 NA ASSWRVALGETQY
11 TRBV27 NA ASRTNAGTEAF
13 TRBV9 NA ASSVAVAGVDEQY
11 TRBV6-2/TRBV6-3 NA ASSYHRHGGYT